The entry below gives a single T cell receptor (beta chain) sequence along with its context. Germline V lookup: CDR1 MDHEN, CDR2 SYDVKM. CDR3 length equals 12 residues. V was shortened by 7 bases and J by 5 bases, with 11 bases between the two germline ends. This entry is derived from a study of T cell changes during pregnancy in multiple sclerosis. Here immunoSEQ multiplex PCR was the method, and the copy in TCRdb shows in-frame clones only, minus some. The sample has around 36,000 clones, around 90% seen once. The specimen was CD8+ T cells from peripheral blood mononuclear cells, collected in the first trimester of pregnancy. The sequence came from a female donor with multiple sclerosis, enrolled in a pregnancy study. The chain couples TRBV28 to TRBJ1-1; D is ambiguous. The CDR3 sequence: CASTLEGTEAFF. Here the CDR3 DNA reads TGTGCCAGCACTTTGGAGGGAACTGAAGCTTTCTTT. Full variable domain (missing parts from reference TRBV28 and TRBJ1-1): DVKVTQSSRYLVKRTGEKVFLECVQDMDHENMFWYRQDPGLGLRLIYFSYDVKMKEKGDIPEGYSVSREKKERFSLILESASTNQTSMYLCASTLEGTEAFFGQGTRLTVV.